Sequencing of this T cell receptor beta chain was carried out in a study of T cell repertoires in cytomegalovirus infection. Study-level background: Selection of CMV epitopes for the study included recently identified HLA-C-restricted and well-studied HLA-B-restricted ones. Signatures in public TCR beta sequences pointed to both CMV infection and matching HLA type.

In regard to this clonotype: Its specificity is unknown.

Study-level findings and limits: Ex vivo, HLA-C-restricted CMV-specific TCR beta clonotypes prevailed over the rest of the response.

The germline gives CDR1 MRHNA, CDR2 SNTAGT. Trimming shortened V by 6 bases and J by 9 bases, and 6 bases separated the two germline ends. This CDR3 has 10 amino acids. TCRdb re-called the reads with MiXCR, one entry per CDR3 protein. The repertoire holds tens of thousands of distinct CDR3 sequences, with over 15% as singletons. The specimen comprised CD8+ T cells from cultured PBMCs, sampled from culture after CMV antigen stimulation. The V gene is TRBV6-4, the J gene TRBJ2-1; the D is unclear. This TCR derives from a human donor in good health (CMV status not recorded). Some clones in this sample may be carry-over from other donors' samples. CDR3 residues: CASRGSEQFF. The CDR3 bases are TGTGCCAGCAGGGGTAGTGAGCAGTTCTTC.